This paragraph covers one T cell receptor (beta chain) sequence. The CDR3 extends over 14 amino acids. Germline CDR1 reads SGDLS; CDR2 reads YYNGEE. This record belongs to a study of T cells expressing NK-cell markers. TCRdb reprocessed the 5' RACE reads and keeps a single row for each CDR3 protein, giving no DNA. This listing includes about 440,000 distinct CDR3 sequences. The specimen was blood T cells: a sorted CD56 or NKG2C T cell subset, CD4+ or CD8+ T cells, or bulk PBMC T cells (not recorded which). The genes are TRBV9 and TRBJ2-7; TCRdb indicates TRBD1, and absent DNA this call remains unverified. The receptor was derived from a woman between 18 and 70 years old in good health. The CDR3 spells CASSVGGGTPEQYF.